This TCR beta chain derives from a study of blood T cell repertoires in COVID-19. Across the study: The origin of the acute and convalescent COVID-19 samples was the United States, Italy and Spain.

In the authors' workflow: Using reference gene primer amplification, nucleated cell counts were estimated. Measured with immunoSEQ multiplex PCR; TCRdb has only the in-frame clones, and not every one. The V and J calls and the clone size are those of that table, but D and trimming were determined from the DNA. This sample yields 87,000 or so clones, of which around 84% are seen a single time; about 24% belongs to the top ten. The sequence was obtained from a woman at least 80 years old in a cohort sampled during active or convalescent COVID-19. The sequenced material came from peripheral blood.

For the CDR3, the DNA is TGTGCCAGCAGCGAAGAATCCGGGACATCAACTAATGAAAAACTGTTTTTT. Translated: CASSEESGTSTNEKLFF. The V and J genes are TRBV9 and TRBJ1-4; TRBD1 might be the D (6 bases). The germline V and J ends were trimmed by 3 bases and 0 bases, with 15 bases remaining between them. The CDR3 spans 17 residues. Per the germline V gene, CDR1 is SGDLS and CDR2 is YYNGEE. The complete variable domain, with remaining parts taken from reference TRBV9 and TRBJ1-4, reads DSGVTQTPKHLITATGQRVTLRCSPRSGDLSVYWYQQSLDQGLQFLIQYYNGEERAKGNILERFSAQQFPDLHSELNLSSLELGDSALYFCASSEESGTSTNEKLFFGSGTQLSVL.